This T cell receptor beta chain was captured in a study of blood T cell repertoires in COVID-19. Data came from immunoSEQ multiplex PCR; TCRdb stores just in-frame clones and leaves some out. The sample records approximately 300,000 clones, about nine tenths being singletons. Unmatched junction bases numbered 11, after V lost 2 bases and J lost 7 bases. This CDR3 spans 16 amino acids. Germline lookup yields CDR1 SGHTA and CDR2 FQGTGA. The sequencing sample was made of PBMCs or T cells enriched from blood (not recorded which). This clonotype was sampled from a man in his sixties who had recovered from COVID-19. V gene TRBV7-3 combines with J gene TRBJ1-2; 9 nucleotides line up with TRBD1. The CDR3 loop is CASSLGTRQGVGGYTF. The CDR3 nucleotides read TGTGCCAGCAGCTTAGGAACGCGACAGGGGGTCGGTGGCTACACCTTC.